This T cell receptor (beta chain) was captured in a study of blood T cell repertoires in COVID-19. Measured with immunoSEQ multiplex PCR; TCRdb has only the in-frame clones, and not every one. The sample contains about 30,000 clones, roughly 88% of which appear only once. J lost 3 bases, V lost 3 bases, and 8 bases had no gene match. Germline CDR1 and CDR2: SGHAT and FQNNGV. The length of the CDR3 is 16 residues. The rearrangement joins TRBV11-2 to TRBJ2-1; TRBD1 agrees at 7 bases. Sample: peripheral blood. This receptor was obtained from a human donor in a cohort sampled during active COVID-19. DNA for the CDR3: TGTGCCAGCAGCTTTCCGTTTCGACAGGGCTACAATGAGCAGTTCTTC. Its translation: CASSFPFRQGYNEQFF.